This record covers a single T cell receptor beta chain. Its specific antigen is unknown. No much larger clone exists at a distance of one base, and base qualities are not known. The sample originates from a study of OX40 agonist ivuxolimab in advanced cancers. With respect to the entire study: Ivuxolimab was a fully human IgG2 agonistic monoclonal antibody targeting the costimulatory receptor OX40 (CD134). Peripheral TCRbeta sequencing was intended to test whether TCR sequence diversity was altered and clonal T-cell expansion was caused by ivuxolimab. Patients were allowed to have had prior anti-PD-1, anti-PD-L1 or anti-CTLA-4 therapy, and approximately 40% of the dose-escalation patients had been treated with checkpoint inhibitors. Of the roughly 52 dose-escalation patients, hepatocellular carcinoma was present in about 20, melanoma in around 15, renal cell carcinoma in 9 and head and neck cancer in 9. In the dose-escalation cohort, 75% to 90% of patients were male, and the mean age was around 60 years with a range of roughly 20 to 79. The monotherapy dose-escalation portion (N ≈ 55 patients) of the phase I ivuxolimab trial is reported in the paper. Partial responses occurred in three dose-escalation patients, of whom one had hepatocellular carcinoma and two had cutaneous melanoma. Intravenous ivuxolimab was administered to patients every 2 weeks at six dose levels: 0.01, 0.1, 0.3, 1.5, 3 and 10 mg/kg.

Study-wide conclusions, independent of this receptor: After ivuxolimab, expanded clones were on average more numerous among CD8+ T cells than among CD4+ T cells. At doses from 0.1 to 3.0 mg/kg, clonal expansion was seen in both CD4+ and CD8+ blood T cells between baseline and week 6. Low levels of normalized T-cell clonal expansion were also seen in some patients who did not respond. Partial responders in the 0.1-3.0 mg/kg groups had among the lowest normalized peripheral clonal expansion, especially among CD8+ T cells. Which antigens the clonally expanded peripheral T cells were specific for was not determined.

The trial excluded patients who had a history of autoimmune disease or who were on systemic immunosuppression. In every dose cohort, peripheral blood was drawn for TCR sequencing at baseline, cycle 4 day 1, and cycle 7 day 1. The samples were taken from a phase I, first-in-human, multicenter, open-label dose-escalation trial of ivuxolimab. Adults with locally advanced or metastatic head and neck squamous cell, hepatocellular, melanoma or renal cell carcinoma were enrolled in the trial. Before TCR sequencing, CD4+ and CD8+ T cells were separately sorted from peripheral blood. Genomic DNA was isolated from the sorted cells so that the TCRbeta CDR3 region could be sequenced. TCRbeta CDR3 regions were sequenced using the immunoSEQ Assay. Not all clones reach the TCRdb copy of this immuneACCESS table, which keeps in-frame sequences only. Checked studies attribute under half of the gap to unresolved V genes and leave the rest unexplained. Here the sample has about 77,000 clones; more than 90% occur a single time. Clones ranked in the top ten supply 4% to 5% of the sample.

V and J are trimmed by 5 bases and 5 bases, and the gene matches miss 7 bases of the junction. Based on the germline V gene, the CDR1 and CDR2 sequences are SGHTA and FQGNSA. The CDR3, from cysteine to phenylalanine, totals 14 residues. Just CDR3 DNA is preserved here, 42 bases in frame from base 1. The chain joins TRBV7-2 to TRBJ2-5; 8 bases in the junction line up with TRBD1. Sequences were derived from CD4+ or CD8+ T cells sorted from blood, sampled in a trial of the OX40 agonist ivuxolimab. The receptor comes from an adult with an advanced solid tumor such as melanoma, head and neck, liver or kidney cancer. The CDR3 corresponds to CASSPQGAGETQYF. Here is the DNA: TGTGCCAGCAGCCCGCAGGGGGCAGGGGAGACCCAGTACTTC. Full variable domain (CDR3 extended with the reference TRBV7-2 and TRBJ2-5 proteins): GAGVSQSPSNKVTEKGKDVELRCDPISGHTALYWYRQSLGQGLEFLIYFQGNSAPDKSGLPSDRFSAERTGGSVSTLTIQRTQQEDSAVYLCASSPQGAGETQYFGPGTRLLVL.